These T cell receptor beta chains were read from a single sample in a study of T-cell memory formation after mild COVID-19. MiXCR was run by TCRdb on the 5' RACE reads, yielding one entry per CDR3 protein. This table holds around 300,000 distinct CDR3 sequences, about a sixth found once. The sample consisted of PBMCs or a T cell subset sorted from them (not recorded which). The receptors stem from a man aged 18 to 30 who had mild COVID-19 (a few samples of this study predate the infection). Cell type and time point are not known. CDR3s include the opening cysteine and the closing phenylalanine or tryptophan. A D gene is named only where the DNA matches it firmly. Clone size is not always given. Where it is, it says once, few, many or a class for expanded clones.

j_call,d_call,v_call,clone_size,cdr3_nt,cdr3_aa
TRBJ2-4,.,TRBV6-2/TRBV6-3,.,TGTGCCAGCATGGATCGGGGGGCAGAGGACAAAAACATTCAGTACTTC,CASMDRGAEDKNIQYF
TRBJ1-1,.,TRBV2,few,TGTGCCAGCAGAGAAGAGGGAGGTCAAGCTTTCTTT,CASREEGGQAFF
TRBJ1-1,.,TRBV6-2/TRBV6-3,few,TGTGCCAGCAGGACCGCATTGAACACTGAAGCTTTCTTT,CASRTALNTEAFF
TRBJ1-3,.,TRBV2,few,TGTGCCAGCAGAAGGTACGGAAACACCATATATTTT,CASRRYGNTIYF
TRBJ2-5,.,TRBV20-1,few,TGCAGTGTCGGGTCGCGGCGGGAGACCCAGTACTTC,CSVGSRRETQYF
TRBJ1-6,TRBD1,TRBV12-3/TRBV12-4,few,TGTGCCAGCAGTGACGACGGATCAGGGGGAAATTCACCCCTCCACTTT,CASSDDGSGGNSPLHF
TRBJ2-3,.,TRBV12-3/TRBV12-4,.,TGTGCCAGCAGTTTTGGCTTCACAGATACGCAGTATTTT,CASSFGFTDTQYF
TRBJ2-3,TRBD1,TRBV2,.,TGTGCCAGCAAAGACAGGGTAGGCACAGATACGCAGTATTTT,CASKDRVGTDTQYF
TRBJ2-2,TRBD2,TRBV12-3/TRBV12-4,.,TGTGCCAGCAGTTTACCCAGCGGGAGGAGCGGGGAGCTGTTTTTT,CASSLPSGRSGELFF
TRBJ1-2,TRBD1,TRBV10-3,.,TGTGCCATCTGGGGGGACAGTCTCAACTATGGCTACACCTTC,CAIWGDSLNYGYTF
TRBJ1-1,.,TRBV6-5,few,TGTGCCAGCAGTTACGGGGCAGGAAACACTGAAGCTTTCTTT,CASSYGAGNTEAFF
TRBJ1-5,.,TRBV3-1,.,TGTGCCAGCAGCCTAGCGGGAGGGGCGGATGGGCCCCAGCATTTT,CASSLAGGADGPQHF
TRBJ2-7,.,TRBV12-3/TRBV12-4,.,TGTGCCAGCAGTAGCACAAGGGACGAGCAGTACTTC,CASSSTRDEQYF
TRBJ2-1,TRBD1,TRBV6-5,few,TGTGCCAGCAGCCCGGTCCGGGGACAGGGTGATGAGCAGTTCTTC,CASSPVRGQGDEQFF
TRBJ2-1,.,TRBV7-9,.,TGTGCCAGCAGTTACAGGGTTCGGGCGCTGGATGAGCAGTTCTTC,CASSYRVRALDEQFF